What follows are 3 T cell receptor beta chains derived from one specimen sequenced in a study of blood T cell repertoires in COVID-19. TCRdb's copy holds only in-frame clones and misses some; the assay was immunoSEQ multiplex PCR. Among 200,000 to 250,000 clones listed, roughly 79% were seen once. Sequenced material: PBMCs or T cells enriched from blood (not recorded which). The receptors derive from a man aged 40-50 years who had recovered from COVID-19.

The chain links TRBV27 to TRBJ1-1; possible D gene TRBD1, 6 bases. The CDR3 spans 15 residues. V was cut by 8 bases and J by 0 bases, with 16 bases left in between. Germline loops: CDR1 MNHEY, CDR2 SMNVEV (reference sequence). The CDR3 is CASHPRDTVNTEAFF. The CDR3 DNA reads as TGTGCCAGCCACCCCCGGGACACCGTGAACACTGAAGCTTTCTTT.

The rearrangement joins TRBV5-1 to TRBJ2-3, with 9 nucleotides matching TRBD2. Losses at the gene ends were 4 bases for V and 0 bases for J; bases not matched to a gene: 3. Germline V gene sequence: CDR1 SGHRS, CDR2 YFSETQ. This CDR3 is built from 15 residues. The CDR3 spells CASSLSGGSTDTQYF. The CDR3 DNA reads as TGCGCCAGCAGCCTAAGCGGGGGGAGCACAGATACGCAGTATTTT.

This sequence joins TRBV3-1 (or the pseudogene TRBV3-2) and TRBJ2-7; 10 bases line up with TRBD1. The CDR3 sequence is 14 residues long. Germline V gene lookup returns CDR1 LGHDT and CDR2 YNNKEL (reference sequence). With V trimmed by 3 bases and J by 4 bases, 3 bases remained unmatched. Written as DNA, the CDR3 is TGTGCCAGCAGCCATGGGACAGGGGTATACGAGCAGTACTTC. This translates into CASSHGTGVYEQYF.